These 5 T cell receptor beta chains were sequenced from one sample in a study of tumor-infiltrating lymphocytes in primary liver carcinoma. The study co-extracted DNA and RNA from approximately 20-30 mg of unsorted bulk tissue. With 500 ng total RNA as template and a constant-region primer, TCR beta cDNA was made. It was through three nested multiplex PCR rounds of slightly modified ARM-PCR that TCR beta libraries arose. Use of TRBV1-TRBV30 forward primers with a C-beta reverse primer characterized the first two PCR rounds, which lasted roughly 11 cycles each. TCRdb re-called the multiplex PCR reads through MiXCR, storing one row per CDR3 protein. There are 20,000 to 25,000 distinct CDR3 sequences in the sample; 60% to 80% occur only once, and just under 40% lies in the top ten. What was sequenced was liver tumor tissue from sampling region 1. This sample's subset: tumor region T1, superior pole. These TCRs come from a woman younger than 45 with primary liver carcinoma and hepatitis B virus infection.

J is TRBJ2-1 and V is TRBV13, with TRBD2 matching 7 bases. V lost 10 bases to trimming and J lost 9 bases; unmatched junction nucleotides: 12. Germline V CDR1 and CDR2: PRHDT, FYEKMQ (reference sequence). The CDR3 loop spans 13 amino acids. The CDR3 region has the DNA TGTGCCATCAGGGAGGGGAGCGGCAGTGAGCAGTTCTTC. Encoded protein: CAIREGSGSEQFF.

Points on this clonotype: At one end the junction does not follow the germline gene, possibly because of a read error. The chain is built from TRBV4-2 and TRBJ2-7; 10 bases line up with TRBD1. The CDR3 sequence is 18 residues long. Germline V CDR1 and CDR2: LGHNA, YNFKEQ. The CDR3 region is CTSSQEHLGQGGPHEQYF. In nucleotides, the CDR3 is TGTACCAGCAGCCAGGAACATCTAGGACAGGGGGGACCGCACGAGCAGTACTTC.

CDR3 protein: CAMSARDRRHKRWSNTEAFF. For the CDR3, the DNA is TGTGCCATGAGCGCTCGGGACAGGAGGCACAAGAGGTGGAGTAACACTGAAGCTTTCTTT. V and J are TRBV11-2 and TRBJ1-1; 8 nucleotides agree with TRBD1. The trim removed 10 bases at V and 2 bases at J, leaving 27 bases unmatched. Germline loops: CDR1 SGHAT, CDR2 FQNNGV. The CDR3 runs to 20 residues.

This clonotype showed up just a few times. The rearrangement joins TRBV6-5 to TRBJ2-4; D not resolved. Trimming pared 5 bases from V and 1 base from J, leaving 18 bases between. The germline V gene has CDR1 MNHEY and CDR2 SVGAGI. The CDR3 runs 17 residues. This CDR3 reads CASSPGSGLFAKNIQYF. In DNA form, the CDR3 reads TGTGCCAGCAGTCCCGGTTCCGGCTTGTTTGCCAAAAACATTCAGTACTTC.

This clonotype occurred a few times. The conserved phenylalanine or tryptophan is not found at the CDR3 terminus, so this likely reflects a read error. This chain joins TRBV29-1 and TRBJ2-1; 7 nucleotides agree with TRBD2. Germline trimming cut 7 bases from V and 10 bases from J; bases unmatched to any gene: 16. The CDR3 totals 14 residues. Germline V gene data show CDR1 as SQVTM and CDR2 as ANQGSEA. CDR3: CSELPGRGVNEQFY. The DNA for the CDR3 is TGCAGCGAATTGCCGGGACGGGGGGTGAACGAGCAGTTCTAC.